Sequencing of this TCR beta chain was carried out in a study of shared clonotypes between healthy human individuals. The V end lost 1 base, the J end lost 4 bases, and 8 bases lay between the germline ends. CDR1 SQVTM and CDR2 ANQGSEA come from the germline V gene. The CDR3 runs 12 residues. TCRdb's table, derived via immunoSEQ multiplex PCR, lists solely in-frame clones and lacks some. The repertoire consists of roughly 2,000,000 clones, with about 95% occurring once and the leading ten covering roughly 1%. Terminally differentiated effector memory CD45RA+ cells were excluded by CCR7 positive selection of CD45RO-negative cells. Turning to this clone: This specimen includes other DNA sequences encoding the same CDR3.

The V call is TRBV29-1, the J call TRBJ2-7; D unresolved. Sequencing was done on a sample of naive CD8+ T cells sorted from blood. This sequence was found in a man between 18 and 35 years old in good health. The CDR3: CSVEGDAYEQYF. In DNA form, the CDR3 reads TGCAGCGTTGAAGGGGATGCTTACGAGCAGTACTTC.